This TCR beta chain was observed in a study of T cell responses to AZD1222 COVID-19 vaccine. Whole-study results and caveats: In a largely white British group with more females than males, clonal diversity was possibly underestimated. Just a handful of AZD1222 recipients tested seropositive at baseline.

Assay: immunoSEQ multiplex PCR; the TCRdb copy retains only in-frame clones and omits some. The sample yields about 190,000 clones, approximately 91% seen once. Trimming left V 7 bases short and J 0 bases short, with 16 bases between. There are 15 residues in the CDR3. The germline V gene has CDR1 LNHDA and CDR2 SQIVND (reference sequence). Concerning this clone: Its target is not known.

The sample consisted of peripheral blood, taken on day 0 of AZD1222 vaccination. The source is an adult in good health. V usage is TRBV19 and J usage is TRBJ2-7; D is possibly TRBD1 (6 bases). In DNA form, the CDR3 reads TGTGCCAGTATTGCGGACAGACGACACTCCTACGAGCAGTACTTC. Encoded protein: CASIADRRHSYEQYF.